These 13 T cell receptor beta chains were sequenced from one sample in a study of T cell repertoires in cytomegalovirus infection. MiXCR, applied by TCRdb to the reads, yields one record per CDR3 protein. The sample contains 200,000 to 300,000 distinct CDR3 sequences, over 9% of which appear only once. What was sequenced was PBMCs. These receptor sequences come from a human donor in good health (CMV status not recorded). Some clones in this sample may be carry-over from other donors' samples.

This clonotype came up a few times. V is TRBV23-1 and J is TRBJ2-3; TRBD1 matches at 7 bases. TRBV23-1 is placed among ORFs of uncertain function. The CDR3 runs to 16 residues. The V and J ends lost 3 bases and 2 bases, in that order; junction bases with no gene match: 8. The CDR3 bases are TGCGCCAGCAGTCAGTCTGGCAGGGGGACCACAGATACGCAGTATTTT. Protein sequence: CASSQSGRGTTDTQYF.

The chain carries TRBV4-3 and TRBJ2-3; D not resolved. The germline gives CDR1 LGHNA, CDR2 YSLEER. V was cut by 4 bases and J by 0 bases, with 8 bases left in between. The CDR3 sequence is 14 residues long. The CDR3 is CASSRGRSTDTQYF. The CDR3 coding sequence is TGCGCCAGCAGCCGTGGGCGTAGCACAGATACGCAGTATTTT.

This clonotype has a count of ten or more. The chain couples TRBV12-3 or TRBV12-4 to TRBJ1-2; D unresolved. This CDR3 is 13 amino acids long. V was cut by 5 bases and J by 8 bases, with 15 bases left in between. The CDR3 coding sequence is TGTGCCAGCAGTCCTTCCTCGACTTGGGGCTACACCTTC. The encoded protein is CASSPSSTWGYTF.

The chain carries TRBV6-2 or TRBV6-3 and TRBJ2-1, with TRBD1 as a possible D gene (6 bases). The CDR3 runs 14 residues. V was shortened by 7 bases and J by 0 bases, with 10 bases between the two germline ends. CDR1 and CDR2 (germline): MNHEY, SVGEGT. The CDR3 bases are TGTGCCAGCATCCCAGGGGCCTCCTACAATGAGCAGTTCTTC. Protein: CASIPGASYNEQFF.

This clonotype was detected many times. The V and J genes are TRBV11-3 and TRBJ2-2, with 9 bases that match TRBD1. The CDR3 spans 16 residues. CDR1 and CDR2 from the germline V gene are SGHNT and YENEEA. V gave up 5 bases and J gave up 4 bases; unmatched junction bases: 8. The CDR3 DNA is TGTGCCAGCAGCCCTAACAGGGGGCGGACCACCGGGGAGCTGTTTTTT. It codes for CASSPNRGRTTGELFF.

This clonotype was observed a handful of times. The V call is TRBV20-1, the J call TRBJ1-2; 8 nucleotides match TRBD1. The CDR3 extends over 20 amino acids. J gave up 2 bases and V 6 bases, and 26 bases lay outside the gene matches. CDR1 DFQATT and CDR2 SNEGSKA come from the germline V gene (reference sequence). Written as DNA, the CDR3 is TGCAGTGCCAGAACAGGAAGGCCCAGCCATACAGGACAGGGAAACTATGGCTACACCTTC. Translating it yields CSARTGRPSHTGQGNYGYTF.

The table lists this clonotype with many counts. The chain couples TRBV19 to TRBJ1-2; tentative D call: TRBD1 (6 bases). Germline CDR1 LNHDA, CDR2 SQIVND (reference sequence). V lost 5 bases and J 5 bases, leaving 18 bases between the germline ends. The CDR3 has 15 residues. CDR3 sequence: CASSSSRDIVYGYTF. The DNA of the CDR3 is TGTGCCAGTAGTTCGTCCCGGGACATTGTGTATGGCTACACCTTC.

There are a few counts of this clonotype. V gene TRBV5-5 combines with J gene TRBJ2-3, with D uncertain. The CDR3 contains 13 residues. CDR1 and CDR2 from the germline V gene are SGHKS and YYEKEE (reference sequence). V shed 1 base and J shed 4 bases, with 7 bases lying between them. The DNA of the CDR3 is TGTGCCAGCAGCTTGAGGTTGGCAGATACGCAGTATTTT. Protein product: CASSLRLADTQYF.

The chain links TRBV7-3 to TRBJ2-7; D is perhaps TRBD2 (6 bases). V lost 5 bases and J 5 bases, leaving 19 bases between the germline ends. Germline V gene data show CDR1 as SGHTA and CDR2 as FQGTGA. This CDR3 region has 15 residues. CDR3 DNA sequence: TGTGCCAGCAGCCCTCGATTAGCGGAGACGCACGAGCAGTACTTC. Translation gives CASSPRLAETHEQYF.

The sample holds many counts of this clonotype. V usage is TRBV20-1 and J usage is TRBJ2-3; D gene unclear. V lost 1 base and J 5 bases, leaving 7 bases between the germline ends. There are 12 residues in the CDR3. The V gene's germline CDR1 is DFQATT and CDR2 SNEGSKA (reference sequence). CDR3 sequence: CSARVPGDTQYF. CDR3 DNA sequence: TGCAGTGCTAGAGTACCCGGAGATACGCAGTATTTT.

This clonotype turned up a few times. V gene TRBV12-5 combines with J gene TRBJ2-4; D uncertain. Germline values: CDR1 LGHNT, CDR2 FRNRAP. The CDR3 totals 19 residues. V was pared by 4 bases and J by 0 bases, with 22 bases between. The CDR3 loop is CASGSPSGHASLAKNIQYF. CDR3 bases: TGTGCTAGTGGTTCCCCCAGTGGGCATGCATCCCTAGCCAAAAACATTCAGTACTTC.

This clonotype was observed many times. J is TRBJ1-1 and V is TRBV4-2; perhaps TRBD1 as D (5 bases). Between the trimmed V and J ends, which lost 1 base and 3 bases, there was a span of 12 bases. CDR1 and CDR2 (germline): LGHNA, YNFKEQ. The CDR3 consists of 15 residues. The CDR3 DNA reads TGTGCCAGCAGCCAAGTTGGTGGGGGGTACACTGAAGCTTTCTTT. This codes for CASSQVGGGYTEAFF.

Many counts were recorded for this clonotype. The rearrangement uses TRBV10-3 and TRBJ2-7; D not certain. This CDR3 contains 16 residues. V was cut by 0 bases and J by 0 bases, with 12 bases left in between. Germline assignment: CDR1 ENHRY and CDR2 SYGVKD. CDR3 region: CAISESGGSFSYEQYF. The CDR3 DNA sequence: TGTGCCATCAGTGAGTCGGGCGGAAGCTTCTCCTACGAGCAGTACTTC.